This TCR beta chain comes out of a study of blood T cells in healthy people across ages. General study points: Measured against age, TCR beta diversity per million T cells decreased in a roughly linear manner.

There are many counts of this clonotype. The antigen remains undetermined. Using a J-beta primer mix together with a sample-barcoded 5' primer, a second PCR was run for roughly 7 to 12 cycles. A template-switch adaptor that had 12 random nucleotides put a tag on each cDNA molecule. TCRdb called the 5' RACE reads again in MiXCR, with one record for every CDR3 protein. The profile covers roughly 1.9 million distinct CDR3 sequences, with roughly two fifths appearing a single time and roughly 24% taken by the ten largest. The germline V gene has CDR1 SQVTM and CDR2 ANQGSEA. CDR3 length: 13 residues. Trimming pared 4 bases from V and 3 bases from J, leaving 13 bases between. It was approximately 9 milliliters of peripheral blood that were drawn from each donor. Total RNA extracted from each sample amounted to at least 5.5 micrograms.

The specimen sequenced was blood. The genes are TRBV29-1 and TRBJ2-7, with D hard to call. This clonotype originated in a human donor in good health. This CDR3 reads CSVGITGFYEQYF. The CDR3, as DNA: TGCAGCGTTGGGATCACGGGCTTCTACGAGCAGTACTTC.